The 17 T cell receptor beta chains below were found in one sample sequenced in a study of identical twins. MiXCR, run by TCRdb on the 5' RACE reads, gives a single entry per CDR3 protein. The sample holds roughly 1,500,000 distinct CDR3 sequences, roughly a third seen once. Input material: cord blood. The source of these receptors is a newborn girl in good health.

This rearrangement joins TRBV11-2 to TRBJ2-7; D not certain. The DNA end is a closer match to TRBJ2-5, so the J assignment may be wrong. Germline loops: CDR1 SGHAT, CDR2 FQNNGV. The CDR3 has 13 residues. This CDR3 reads CASSPRGEVTQYF. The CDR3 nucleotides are TGTGCCAGCAGCCCTAGAGGCGAGGTGACCCAGTACTTC.

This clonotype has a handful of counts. The CDR3 bases are TGTGCCAGCAGCTTAGTACTAGCGGGGCTGGAGTTCTTC. It yields the protein CASSLVLAGLEFF. The chain carries TRBV7-2 and TRBJ2-1; 10 bases line up with TRBD2. J was trimmed by 14 bases and V by 1 base; bases with no gene match: 5. CDR1 is SGHTA, CDR2 FQGNSA, per germline. The CDR3 is made up of 13 amino acids.

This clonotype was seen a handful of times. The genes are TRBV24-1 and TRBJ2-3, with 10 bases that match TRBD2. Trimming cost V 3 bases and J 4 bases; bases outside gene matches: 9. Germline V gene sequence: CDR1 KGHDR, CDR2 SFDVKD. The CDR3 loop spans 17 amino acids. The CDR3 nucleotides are TGTGCCACCAGTGATCCAAAGAGCGGGGGGGCCTCAGATACGCAGTATTTT. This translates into CATSDPKSGGASDTQYF.

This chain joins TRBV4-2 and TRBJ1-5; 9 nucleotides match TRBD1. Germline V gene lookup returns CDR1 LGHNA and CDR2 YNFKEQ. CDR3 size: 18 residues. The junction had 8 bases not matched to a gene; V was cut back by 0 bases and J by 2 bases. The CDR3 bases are TGTGCCAGCAGCCAAGAAGTGGGACAGGGAAAGGGCAATCAGCCCCAGCATTTT. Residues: CASSQEVGQGKGNQPQHF.

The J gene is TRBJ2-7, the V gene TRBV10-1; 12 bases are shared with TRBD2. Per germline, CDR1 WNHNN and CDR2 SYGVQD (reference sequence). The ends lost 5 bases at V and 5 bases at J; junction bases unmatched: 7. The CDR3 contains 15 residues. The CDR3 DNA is TGCGCCAGCAGTCGACGACTAGCGGGGGCCGACGAGCAGTACTTC. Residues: CASSRRLAGADEQYF.

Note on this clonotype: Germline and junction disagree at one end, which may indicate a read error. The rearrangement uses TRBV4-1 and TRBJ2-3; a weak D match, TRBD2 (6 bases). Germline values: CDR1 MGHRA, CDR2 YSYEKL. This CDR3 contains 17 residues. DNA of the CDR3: TGCGCCAGCAGCCAAGATCGGCCAGGGAGGTCCACAGATATGCAGTATTTT. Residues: CASSQDRPGRSTDMQYF.

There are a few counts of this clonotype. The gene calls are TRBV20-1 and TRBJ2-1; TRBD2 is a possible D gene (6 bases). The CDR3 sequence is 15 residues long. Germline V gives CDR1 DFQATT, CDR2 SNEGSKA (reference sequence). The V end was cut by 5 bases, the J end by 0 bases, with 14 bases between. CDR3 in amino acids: CSAEVAVSSYNEQFF. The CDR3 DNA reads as TGCAGTGCTGAAGTAGCGGTGAGCTCCTACAATGAGCAGTTCTTC.

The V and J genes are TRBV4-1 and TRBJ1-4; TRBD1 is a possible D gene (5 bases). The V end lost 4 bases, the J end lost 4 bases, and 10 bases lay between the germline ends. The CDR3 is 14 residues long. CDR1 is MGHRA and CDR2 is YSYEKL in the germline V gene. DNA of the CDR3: TGCGCCAGCAGCCGGACAAGGCTTAATGAAAAACTGTTTTTT. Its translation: CASSRTRLNEKLFF.

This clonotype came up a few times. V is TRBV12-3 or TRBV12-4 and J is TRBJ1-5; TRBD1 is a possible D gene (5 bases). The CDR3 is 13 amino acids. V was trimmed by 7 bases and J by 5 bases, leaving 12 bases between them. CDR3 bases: TGTGCCAGCACCCTCAGGGAGGATCAGCCCCAGCATTTT. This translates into CASTLREDQPQHF.

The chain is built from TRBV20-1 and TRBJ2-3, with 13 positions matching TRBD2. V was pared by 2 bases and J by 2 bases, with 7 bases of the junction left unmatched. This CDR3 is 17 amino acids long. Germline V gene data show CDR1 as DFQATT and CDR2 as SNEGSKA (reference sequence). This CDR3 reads CSARWGTSGVNTDTQYF. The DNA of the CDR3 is TGCAGTGCTAGATGGGGGACTAGCGGGGTTAACACAGATACGCAGTATTTT.

This CDR3 is CASRSVRGASYEQYF. The CDR3, as DNA: TGTGCCAGCAGGTCCGTTAGGGGGGCCTCCTACGAGCAGTACTTC. The chain joins TRBV27 to TRBJ2-7; the D gene could be TRBD1 or TRBD2 (6 bases each). The CDR3 length is 15 residues. V lost 6 bases to trimming and J lost 0 bases, with 15 bases between them. In germline, CDR1 is MNHEY, CDR2 SMNVEV (reference sequence).

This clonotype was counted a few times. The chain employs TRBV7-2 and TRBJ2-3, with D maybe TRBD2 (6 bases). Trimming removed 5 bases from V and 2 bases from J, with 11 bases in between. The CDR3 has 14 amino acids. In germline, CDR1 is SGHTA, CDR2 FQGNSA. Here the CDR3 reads CASSQTSHTDTQYF. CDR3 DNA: TGTGCCAGCAGCCAAACTAGCCACACAGATACGCAGTATTTT.

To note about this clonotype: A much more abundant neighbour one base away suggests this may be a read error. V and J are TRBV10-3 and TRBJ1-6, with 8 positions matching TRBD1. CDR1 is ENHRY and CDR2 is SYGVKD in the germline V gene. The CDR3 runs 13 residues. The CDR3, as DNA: TGTGTCATCACCGGGACAGGAGATTCACCCCTCCACTTT. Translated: CVITGTGDSPLHF.

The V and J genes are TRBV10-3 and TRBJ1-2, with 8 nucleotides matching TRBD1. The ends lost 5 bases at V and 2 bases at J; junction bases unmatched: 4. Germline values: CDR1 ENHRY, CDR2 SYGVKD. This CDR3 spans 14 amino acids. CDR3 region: CAISPQGGNYGYTF. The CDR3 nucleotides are TGTGCCATCAGTCCACAGGGGGGAAACTATGGCTACACCTTC.

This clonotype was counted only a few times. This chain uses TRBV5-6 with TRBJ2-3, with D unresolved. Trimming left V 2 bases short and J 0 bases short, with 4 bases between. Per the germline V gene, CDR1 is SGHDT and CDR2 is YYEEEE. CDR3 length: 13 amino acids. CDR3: CASSFYSTDTQYF. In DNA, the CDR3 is TGTGCCAGCAGCTTTTACAGCACAGATACGCAGTATTTT.

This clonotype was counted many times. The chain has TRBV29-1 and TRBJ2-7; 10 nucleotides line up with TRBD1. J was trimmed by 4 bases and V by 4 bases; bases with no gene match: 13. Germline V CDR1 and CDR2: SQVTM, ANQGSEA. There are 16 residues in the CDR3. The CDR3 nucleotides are TGCAGCGTTGTGCCTGTTATCCGGGACAGGGGTTACGAGCAGTACTTC. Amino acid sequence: CSVVPVIRDRGYEQYF.

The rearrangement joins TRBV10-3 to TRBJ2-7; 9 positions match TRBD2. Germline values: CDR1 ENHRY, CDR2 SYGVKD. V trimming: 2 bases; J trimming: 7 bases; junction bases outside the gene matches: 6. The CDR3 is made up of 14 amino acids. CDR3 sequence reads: CAISERGGAWEQYF. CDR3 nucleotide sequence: TGTGCCATCAGTGAGCGCGGGGGGGCGTGGGAGCAGTACTTC.